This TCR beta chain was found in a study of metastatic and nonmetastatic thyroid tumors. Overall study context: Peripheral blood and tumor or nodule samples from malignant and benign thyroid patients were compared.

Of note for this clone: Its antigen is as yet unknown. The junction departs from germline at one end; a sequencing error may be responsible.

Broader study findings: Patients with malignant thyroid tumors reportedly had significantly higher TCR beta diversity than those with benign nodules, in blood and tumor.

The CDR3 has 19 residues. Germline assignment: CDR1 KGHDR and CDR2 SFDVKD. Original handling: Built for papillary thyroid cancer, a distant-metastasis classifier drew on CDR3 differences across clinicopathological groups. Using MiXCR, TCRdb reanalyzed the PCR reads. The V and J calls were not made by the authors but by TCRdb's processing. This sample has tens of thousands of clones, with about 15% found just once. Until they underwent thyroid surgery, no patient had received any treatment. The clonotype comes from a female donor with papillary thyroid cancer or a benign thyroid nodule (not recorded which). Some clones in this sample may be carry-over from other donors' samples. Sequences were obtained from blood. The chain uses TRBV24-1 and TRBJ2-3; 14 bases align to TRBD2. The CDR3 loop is CATSDQRLAGGPDGHTQYF. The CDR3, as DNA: TGTGCCACCAGTGATCAAAGACTAGCGGGAGGGCCGGATGGACATACTCAGTATTTT.